The clone carrying this T cell receptor beta chain was recorded a few times. Building of the TCR beta libraries involved iRepertoire HTBI primers and Arm-PCR of CDR3 regions. TCRdb independently ran MiXCR on the multiplex PCR reads; one entry per CDR3 protein. The table has fewer than 350,000 distinct CDR3 sequences, about 18% seen once. These data are taken from a study of regulatory T cells in long-lasting Graves disease. The CDR3 covers 12 residues. Time point of the sample: newly diagnosed GD, antithyroid drugs for less than 3 months. RNA extracted from PBMCs served as the sequencing template. The sequences come from peripheral blood mononuclear cells (PBMCs), collected at new diagnosis, from a patient treated with antithyroid drugs. This chain joins TRBV12-3 or TRBV12-4 and TRBJ2-2; 13 bases agree with TRBD2. The TCR was taken from a female donor with Graves disease. The CDR3 DNA reads as TGTGCTACTAGCGGGAGGGGCGGGGAGCTGTTTTTT. It is translated as CATSGRGGELFF.